A single sample gave rise to the 26 T cell receptor beta chains below, sequenced in a study of cytotoxic CD8 clonotypes in ibrutinib-treated CLL listed by TCRdb under 2021. Library method: the immunoSEQ multiplex PCR assay. Drawn from immuneACCESS, this table holds only the in-frame rearrangements with V and J called that TCRdb kept. Clones are partly lost; checked studies trace under half to an unresolved V gene and leave the rest unexplained. The sample profile shows about 24,000 clones; over 65% of them were found once. The ten largest clones take up less than 60% of the sample. Sample time point, as interpreted from the label and publication: approximately eleven months on ibrutinib. The sequenced sample was PBMCs, obtained after 12 months of ibrutinib treatment. These receptors were obtained from a human donor with chronic lymphocytic leukemia.

V gene TRBV13 combines with J gene TRBJ1-2; D is ambiguous. This CDR3 region has 13 residues. Germline V CDR1 and CDR2: PRHDT, FYEKMQ (reference sequence). Trimming pared 10 bases from V and 0 bases from J, leaving 12 bases between. This CDR3 reads CATEDVANYGYTF. CDR3 DNA sequence: TGTGCCACCGAGGACGTAGCTAACTATGGCTACACCTTC.

The count of this clone is one. This sequence joins TRBV5-1 and TRBJ1-5; D is perhaps TRBD1 (5 bases). V lost 7 bases and J lost 0, with 8 bases in between. Germline CDR1 and CDR2: SGHRS and YFSETQ. CDR3 length: 13 residues. CDR3 nucleotides: TGCGCCAGCCGGGGGGATAGCAATCAGCCCCAGCATTTT. Encoded protein: CASRGDSNQPQHF.

Here the CDR3 reads CASSATGSYGYTF. CDR3 nucleotide sequence: TGTGCCAGCAGCGCGACAGGCTCCTATGGCTACACCTTC. The chain links TRBV7-3 to TRBJ1-2; D perhaps matches TRBD1 (6 bases). The V end was cut by 5 bases, the J end by 4 bases, with 11 bases between. From germline, CDR1 is SGHTA and CDR2 FQGTGA. The CDR3 is 13 residues long.

The chain employs TRBV5-1 and TRBJ2-1, with D possibly TRBD1 on 5 matching bases. CDR3 length equals 15 residues. Germline loops: CDR1 SGHRS, CDR2 YFSETQ. V shed 0 bases and J shed 5 bases, with 12 bases lying between them. In nucleotides, the CDR3 is TGCGCCAGCAGCTTGGCTGGACATTCGAACAATGAGCAGTTCTTC. It codes for CASSLAGHSNNEQFF.

This chain joins TRBV9 and TRBJ1-2, with 7 bases fitting TRBD1. Germline CDR1 SGDLS, CDR2 YYNGEE. The CDR3 runs 18 residues. The junction had 16 bases not matched to a gene; V was cut back by 0 bases and J by 5 bases. Here the CDR3 DNA reads TGTGCCAGCAGCGTAGGGAATAGGAAGGGGGCGCGGGGATATGGCTACACCTTC. It specifies CASSVGNRKGARGYGYTF.

The rearrangement uses TRBV5-1 and TRBJ1-3, with D maybe TRBD1 (6 bases). The CDR3 has 15 amino acids. In germline, CDR1 is SGHRS, CDR2 YFSETQ. Trimming removed 3 bases from V and 4 bases from J, with 14 bases in between. The CDR3 loop reads CASSSLKGDGNTIYF. In nucleotides, the CDR3 is TGCGCCAGCAGCTCTCTCAAGGGGGACGGAAACACCATATATTTT.

V gene TRBV30 combines with J gene TRBJ1-2, with 9 bases fitting TRBD1. The ends lost 3 bases at V and 5 bases at J; junction bases unmatched: 10. Germline V CDR1 and CDR2: GTSNPN, SVGIG (reference sequence). The CDR3 length is 15 residues. The chain's CDR3 is CAWRGPGTGRYGYTF. DNA of the CDR3: TGTGCCTGGAGGGGACCCGGGACAGGGCGGTATGGCTACACCTTC.

This sequence joins TRBV12-5 and TRBJ1-1; maybe TRBD1 (5 bases). The V end lost 3 bases, the J end lost 8 bases, and 10 bases lay between the germline ends. Germline V gene data show CDR1 as LGHNT and CDR2 as FRNRAP. CDR3 length: 12 amino acids. In DNA form, the CDR3 reads TGTGCTAGTGGTTTAGGGCAGGGCGAAGCTTTCTTT. Translation gives CASGLGQGEAFF.

This clone was counted only a few times. V and J are TRBV14 and TRBJ2-1; D is uncertain. From germline, CDR1 is SGHDN and CDR2 FVKESK. Trimming took off 0 bases at V and 8 bases at J, with 5 bases between the two ends. The CDR3 runs to 12 residues. CDR3: CASSQDMHEQFF. The CDR3 DNA reads TGTGCCAGCAGCCAAGATATGCATGAGCAGTTCTTC.

Note on this clone: Its ends do not fully match the called genes, so a read error is possible. This sequence joins TRBV5-5 and TRBJ2-1, with 7 bases that match TRBD2. The CDR3 is 13 residues long. Germline CDR1 SGHKS, CDR2 YYEKEE (reference sequence). The CDR3 here is CASSDLRGNEQFF. The CDR3 DNA reads as TGCGCCAGCAGCGATTTGCGGGGGAATGAGCAGTTCTTC. Supplemented by reference TRBV5-5 and TRBJ2-1, the full variable domain reads DAGVTQSPTHLIKTRGQQVTLRCSPISGHKSVSWYQQVLGQGPQFIFQYYEKEERGRGNFPDRFSARQFPNYSSELNVNALLLGDSALYLCASSDLRGNEQFFGPGTRLTVL.

The chain recombines TRBV7-9 with TRBJ1-2; 7 nucleotides align to TRBD1. The V gene end was trimmed by 5 bases and the J gene end by 2 bases; junction bases not matched to a gene: 8. Per the germline V gene, CDR1 is SEHNR and CDR2 is FQNEAQ (reference sequence). The CDR3 loop spans 15 amino acids. CDR3 sequence reads: CASSERGTENYGYTF. In DNA form, the CDR3 reads TGTGCCAGCAGCGAGCGCGGGACAGAAAACTATGGCTACACCTTC.

This clone was counted only a few times. This chain links TRBV5-1 with TRBJ2-7; weak D call: TRBD1 (5 bases). Trimming removed 4 bases at V and 1 base at J, with 9 bases between. Germline CDR1 reads SGHRS; CDR2 reads YFSETQ. This CDR3 has 13 amino acids. The CDR3 loop is CASSRTPSYEQYF. CDR3 DNA sequence: TGCGCCAGCAGCAGGACACCGTCCTACGAGCAGTACTTC.

The rearrangement joins TRBV9 to TRBJ2-5; D possibly corresponds to TRBD2 (5 bases). The CDR3 loop spans 13 amino acids. Germline V lookup: CDR1 SGDLS, CDR2 YYNGEE. The V and J ends lost 0 bases and 5 bases respectively, with 8 bases between them. The chain's CDR3 is CASSVELGETQYF. CDR3 in DNA: TGTGCCAGCAGCGTAGAACTAGGGGAGACCCAGTACTTC. Full variable domain (missing parts from reference TRBV9 and TRBJ2-5): DSGVTQTPKHLITATGQRVTLRCSPRSGDLSVYWYQQSLDQGLQFLIQYYNGEERAKGNILERFSAQQFPDLHSELNLSSLELGDSALYFCASSVELGETQYFGPGTRLLVL.

This chain's CDR3 is CASRQGPATNEKLFF. The CDR3 DNA reads as TGTGCCAGCAGGCAGGGCCCTGCAACTAATGAAAAACTGTTTTTT. V and J are TRBV28 and TRBJ1-4, with a possible D match to TRBD1 (5 bases). Looked up from germline, CDR1 is MDHEN and CDR2 is SYDVKM. V lost 6 bases to trimming and J lost 0 bases, with 11 bases between them. The CDR3 is 15 residues long.

V gene TRBV6-1 combines with J gene TRBJ2-3; 8 bases are shared with TRBD1. V lost 0 bases, J lost 6 bases, and 8 bases stayed unmatched. Germline CDR1 reads MNHNS; CDR2 reads SASEGT. CDR3 length equals 16 residues. For the CDR3, the DNA is TGTGCCAGCAGTGAAGCTGTGGGCAGGGGGCGGGATACGCAGTATTTT. The encoded protein is CASSEAVGRGRDTQYF.

The J gene is TRBJ2-2, the V gene TRBV7-9; tentatively, D is TRBD1 or TRBD2 (5 bases each). The CDR3 loop spans 18 amino acids. The V end lost 5 bases, the J end lost 2 bases, and 21 bases lay between the germline ends. Germline CDR1 SEHNR, CDR2 FQNEAQ (reference sequence). The CDR3 protein is CASSGYRSAGTNTGELFF. The CDR3 DNA sequence: TGTGCCAGCAGCGGGTACAGGAGTGCGGGCACTAACACCGGGGAGCTGTTTTTT.

The chain has TRBV27 and TRBJ1-3; TRBD1 matches at 7 bases. Germline CDR1 is MNHEY and CDR2 is SMNVEV (reference sequence). Germline trimming cut 5 bases from V and 3 bases from J; bases unmatched to any gene: 4. The CDR3 has 14 residues. The CDR3 sequence: CASSITGVGNTIYF. The CDR3 coding sequence is TGTGCCAGCAGTATCACAGGGGTTGGAAACACCATATATTTT.

This clone was observed a handful of times. The gene calls are TRBV5-6 and TRBJ1-2, with TRBD1 matching 7 bases. V was pared by 0 bases and J by 4 bases, with 6 bases of the junction left unmatched. The CDR3 consists of 15 residues. Per germline, CDR1 SGHDT and CDR2 YYEEEE. The CDR3 DNA follows: TGTGCCAGCAGCTTGGGACAGGGTGTGGGCTATGGCTACACCTTC. Translation: CASSLGQGVGYGYTF.

The chain uses TRBV29-1 and TRBJ1-2; no clear D gene. The CDR3 spans 12 residues. Germline loops: CDR1 SQVTM, CDR2 ANQGSEA. The germline V and J ends were trimmed by 7 bases and 5 bases, with 14 bases remaining between them. CDR3: CSGVSLSYGYTF. CDR3 DNA: TGCAGCGGGGTTTCATTGAGTTATGGCTACACCTTC.

This clone was picked up one time. The chain is built from TRBV2 and TRBJ2-7; D uncertain. Trimming left V 5 bases short and J 0 bases short, with 5 bases between. Germline V gene data show CDR1 as SNHLY and CDR2 as FYNNEI. The CDR3 has 12 residues. CDR3 amino acids: CASSPSSYEQYF. CDR3 DNA sequence: TGTGCCAGCAGTCCGAGCTCCTACGAGCAGTACTTC.

The V gene is TRBV5-1, the J gene TRBJ2-7; perhaps TRBD2 as D (5 bases). This CDR3 comprises 13 residues. In germline, CDR1 is SGHRS, CDR2 YFSETQ. Trimming took 0 bases from V and 9 from J, leaving 13 bases between them. CDR3 sequence reads: CASSLAEERGQYF. The DNA of the CDR3 is TGCGCCAGCAGCTTGGCGGAGGAACGGGGGCAGTACTTC.

The chain joins TRBV6-5 to TRBJ2-5, with 7 positions matching TRBD2. V was pared by 5 bases and J by 5 bases, with 8 bases of the junction left unmatched. The CDR3 spans 14 residues. Germline lookup yields CDR1 MNHEY and CDR2 SVGAGI. Here the CDR3 DNA reads TGTGCCAGCAGTCCCCTTACTAGCGCGGAGACCCAGTACTTC. Translated, it gives CASSPLTSAETQYF.

The chain employs TRBV2 and TRBJ1-5; D gene unclear. The germline V gene encodes CDR1 SNHLY and CDR2 FYNNEI. There are 13 residues in the CDR3. V gave up 4 bases and J gave up 0 bases, with 4 bases separating them. The chain's CDR3 is CASSAGSNQPQHF. CDR3 sequence (DNA): TGTGCCAGCAGTGCGGGTAGCAATCAGCCCCAGCATTTT.

V is TRBV28 and J is TRBJ1-2, with 7 bases fitting TRBD1. CDR1 and CDR2 (germline): MDHEN, SYDVKM. The ends lost 6 bases at V and 0 bases at J; junction bases unmatched: 16. CDR3 length: 18 residues. CDR3 bases: TGTGCCAGCAGGACGAGCCGTCTCTACAGGGGTACTAACTATGGCTACACCTTC. This sequence encodes CASRTSRLYRGTNYGYTF.

The chain links TRBV27 to TRBJ1-2; weak D call: TRBD1 (5 bases). With 6 bases removed from V and 8 bases from J, the gap between germline ends came to 16 bases. Per the germline V gene, CDR1 is MNHEY and CDR2 is SMNVEV (reference sequence). The CDR3 is 13 amino acids. The CDR3 nucleotides are TGTGCCAGCAGCCCAAGAGGGGCGAGGGGCTACACCTTC. Residues: CASSPRGARGYTF.

V and J are TRBV7-2 and TRBJ1-4, with 9 bases aligning to TRBD1. Germline CDR1 is SGHTA and CDR2 is FQGNSA. The CDR3 is 13 residues long. With V trimmed by 7 bases and J by 5 bases, 2 bases remained unmatched. The CDR3: CASKDRGNEKLFF. CDR3 sequence (DNA): TGTGCCAGCAAGGACAGGGGCAATGAAAAACTGTTTTTT.